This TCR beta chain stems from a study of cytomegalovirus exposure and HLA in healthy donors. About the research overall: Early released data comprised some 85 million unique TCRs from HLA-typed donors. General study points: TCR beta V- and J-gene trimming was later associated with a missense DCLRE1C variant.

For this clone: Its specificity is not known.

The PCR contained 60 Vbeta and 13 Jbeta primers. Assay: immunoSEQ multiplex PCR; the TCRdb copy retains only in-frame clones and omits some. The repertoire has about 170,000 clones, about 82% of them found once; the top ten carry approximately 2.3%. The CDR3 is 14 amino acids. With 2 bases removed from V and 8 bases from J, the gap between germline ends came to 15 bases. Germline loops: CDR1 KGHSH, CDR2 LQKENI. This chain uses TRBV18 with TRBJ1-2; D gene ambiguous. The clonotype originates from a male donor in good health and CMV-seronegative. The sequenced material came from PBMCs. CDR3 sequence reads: CASSPSGGLGGYTF. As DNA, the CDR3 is TGTGCCAGCTCACCATCGGGAGGCCTAGGAGGCTACACCTTC.